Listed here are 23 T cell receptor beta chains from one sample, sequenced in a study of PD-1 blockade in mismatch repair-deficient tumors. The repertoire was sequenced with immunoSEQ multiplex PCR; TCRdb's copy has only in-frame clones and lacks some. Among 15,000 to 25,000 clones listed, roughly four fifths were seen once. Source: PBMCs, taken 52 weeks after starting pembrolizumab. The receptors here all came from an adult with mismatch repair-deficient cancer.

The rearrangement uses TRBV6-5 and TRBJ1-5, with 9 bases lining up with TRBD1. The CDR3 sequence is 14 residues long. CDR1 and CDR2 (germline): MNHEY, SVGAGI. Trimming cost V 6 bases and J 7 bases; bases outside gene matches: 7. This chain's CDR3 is CASRPGTGTQPQHF. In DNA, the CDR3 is TGTGCCAGCAGGCCCGGGACAGGGACCCAGCCCCAGCATTTT.

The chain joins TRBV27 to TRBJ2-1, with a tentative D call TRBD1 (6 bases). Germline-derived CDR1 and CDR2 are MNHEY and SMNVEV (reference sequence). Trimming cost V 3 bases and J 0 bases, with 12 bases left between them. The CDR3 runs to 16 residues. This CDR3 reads CASSFLSRGSYNEQFF. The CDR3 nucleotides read TGTGCCAGCAGTTTCCTGAGCAGGGGCTCCTACAATGAGCAGTTCTTC.

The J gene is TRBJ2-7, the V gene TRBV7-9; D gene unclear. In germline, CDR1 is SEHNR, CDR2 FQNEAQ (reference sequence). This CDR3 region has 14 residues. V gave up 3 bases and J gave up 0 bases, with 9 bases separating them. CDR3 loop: CASSFEQNSYEQYF. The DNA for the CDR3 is TGTGCCAGCAGCTTCGAACAAAACTCCTACGAGCAGTACTTC. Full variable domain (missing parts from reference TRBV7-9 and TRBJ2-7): DTGVSQNPRHKITKRGQNVTFRCDPISEHNRLYWYRQTLGQGPEFLTYFQNEAQLEKSRLLSDRFSAERPKGSFSTLEIQRTEQGDSAMYLCASSFEQNSYEQYFGPGTRLTVT.

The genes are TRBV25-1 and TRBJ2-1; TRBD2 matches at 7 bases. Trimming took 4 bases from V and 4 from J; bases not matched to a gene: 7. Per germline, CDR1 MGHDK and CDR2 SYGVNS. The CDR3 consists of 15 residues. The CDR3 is CASSVIGGRYNEQFF. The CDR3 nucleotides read TGTGCCAGCAGTGTTATTGGCGGGAGATACAATGAGCAGTTCTTC.

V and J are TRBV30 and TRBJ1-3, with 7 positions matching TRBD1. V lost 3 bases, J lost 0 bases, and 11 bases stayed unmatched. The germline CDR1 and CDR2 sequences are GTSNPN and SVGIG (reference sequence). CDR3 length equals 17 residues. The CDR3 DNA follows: TGTGCCTGGAGGGCTAGGACAGGACTAGCCTCTGGAAACACCATATATTTT. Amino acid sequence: CAWRARTGLASGNTIYF.

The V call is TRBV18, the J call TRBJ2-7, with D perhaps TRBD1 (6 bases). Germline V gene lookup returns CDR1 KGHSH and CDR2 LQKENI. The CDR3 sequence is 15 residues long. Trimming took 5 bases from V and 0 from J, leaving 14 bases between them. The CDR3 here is CASSVTGTPSYEQYF. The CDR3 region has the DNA TGTGCCAGCTCAGTAACCGGGACACCCTCCTACGAGCAGTACTTC.

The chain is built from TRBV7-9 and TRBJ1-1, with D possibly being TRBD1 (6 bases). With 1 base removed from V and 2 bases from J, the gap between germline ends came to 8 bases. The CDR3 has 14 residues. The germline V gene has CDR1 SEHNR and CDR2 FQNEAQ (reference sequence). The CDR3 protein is CASSLGTVNTEAFF. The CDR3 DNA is TGTGCCAGCAGCTTAGGGACAGTTAACACTGAAGCTTTCTTT.

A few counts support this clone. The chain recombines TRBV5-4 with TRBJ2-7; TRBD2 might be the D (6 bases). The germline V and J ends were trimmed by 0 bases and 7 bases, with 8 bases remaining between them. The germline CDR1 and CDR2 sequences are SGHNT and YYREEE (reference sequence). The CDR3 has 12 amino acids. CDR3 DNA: TGTGCCAGCAGCTTGGTGGCGGGGGAGCAGTACTTC. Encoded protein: CASSLVAGEQYF.

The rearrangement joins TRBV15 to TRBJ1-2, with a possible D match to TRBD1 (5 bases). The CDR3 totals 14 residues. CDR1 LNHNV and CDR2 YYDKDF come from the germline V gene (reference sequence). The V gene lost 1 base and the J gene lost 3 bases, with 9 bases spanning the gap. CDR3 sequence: CATSRGGADYGYTF. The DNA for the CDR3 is TGTGCCACCAGCAGAGGGGGCGCCGACTATGGCTACACCTTC.

CDR3 nucleotides: TGTGCCAGCAGTTTATACGGGTCGGAGACCCAGTACTTC. This gives the protein CASSLYGSETQYF. The chain joins TRBV27 to TRBJ2-5; D remains unclear. The CDR3 runs 13 residues. V lost 1 base and J 5 bases, leaving 8 bases between the germline ends. Germline loops: CDR1 MNHEY, CDR2 SMNVEV (reference sequence).

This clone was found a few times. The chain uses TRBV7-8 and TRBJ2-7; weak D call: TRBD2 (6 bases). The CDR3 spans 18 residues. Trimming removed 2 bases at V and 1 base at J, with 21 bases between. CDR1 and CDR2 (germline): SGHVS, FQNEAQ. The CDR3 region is CASSLHPNGAGYSYEQYF. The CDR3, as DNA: TGTGCCAGCAGCTTACATCCTAACGGGGCGGGATATTCCTACGAGCAGTACTTC.

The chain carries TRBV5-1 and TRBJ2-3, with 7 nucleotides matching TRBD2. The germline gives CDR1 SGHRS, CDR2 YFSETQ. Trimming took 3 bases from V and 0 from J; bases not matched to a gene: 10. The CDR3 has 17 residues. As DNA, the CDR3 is TGCGCCAGCAGCTGGGGGAGCGGGAACCCTAGCACAGATACGCAGTATTTT. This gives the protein CASSWGSGNPSTDTQYF.

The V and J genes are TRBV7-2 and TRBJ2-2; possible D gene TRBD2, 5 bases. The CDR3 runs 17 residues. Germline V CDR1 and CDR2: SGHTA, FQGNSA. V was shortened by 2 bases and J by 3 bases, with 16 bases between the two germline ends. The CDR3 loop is CASSLFFGEPYTGELFF. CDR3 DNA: TGTGCCAGCAGCTTATTCTTCGGGGAGCCTTACACCGGGGAGCTGTTTTTT.

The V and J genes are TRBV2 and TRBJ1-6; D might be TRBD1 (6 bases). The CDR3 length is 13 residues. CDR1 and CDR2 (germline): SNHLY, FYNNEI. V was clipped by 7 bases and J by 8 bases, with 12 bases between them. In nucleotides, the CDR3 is TGTGCCAGCATCGGGACAACTCATTCACCCCTCCACTTT. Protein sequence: CASIGTTHSPLHF.

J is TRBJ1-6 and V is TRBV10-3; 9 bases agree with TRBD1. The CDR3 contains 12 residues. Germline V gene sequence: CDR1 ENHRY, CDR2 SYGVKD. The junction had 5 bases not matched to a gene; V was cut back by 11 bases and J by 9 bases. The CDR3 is CAAGQGGSPLHF. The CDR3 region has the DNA TGTGCCGCGGGACAGGGAGGTTCACCCCTCCACTTT.

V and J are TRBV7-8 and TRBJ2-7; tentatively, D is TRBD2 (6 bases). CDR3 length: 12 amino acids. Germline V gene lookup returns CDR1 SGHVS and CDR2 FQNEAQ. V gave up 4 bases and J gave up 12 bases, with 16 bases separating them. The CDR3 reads CASSSGLGMSYF. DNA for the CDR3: TGTGCCAGCAGCTCGGGACTGGGTATGTCGTACTTC.

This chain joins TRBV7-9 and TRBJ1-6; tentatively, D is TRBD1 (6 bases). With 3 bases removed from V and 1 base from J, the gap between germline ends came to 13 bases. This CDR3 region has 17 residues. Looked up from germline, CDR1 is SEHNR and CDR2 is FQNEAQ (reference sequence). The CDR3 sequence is CASSLRRGGSYNSPLHF. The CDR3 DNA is TGTGCCAGCAGCTTGCGCAGGGGTGGATCCTATAATTCACCCCTCCACTTT.

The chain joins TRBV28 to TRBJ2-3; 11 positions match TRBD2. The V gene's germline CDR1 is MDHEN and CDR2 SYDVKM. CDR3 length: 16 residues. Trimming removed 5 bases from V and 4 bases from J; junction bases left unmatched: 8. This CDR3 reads CASSPSLAGGSDTQYF. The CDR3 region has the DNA TGTGCCAGCAGTCCTAGTCTAGCGGGAGGATCAGATACGCAGTATTTT.

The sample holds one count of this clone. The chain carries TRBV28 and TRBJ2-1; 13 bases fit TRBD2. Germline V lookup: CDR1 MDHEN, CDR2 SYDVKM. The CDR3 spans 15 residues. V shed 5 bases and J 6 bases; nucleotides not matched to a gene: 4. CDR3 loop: CASSAGTSGINEQFF. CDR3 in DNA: TGTGCCAGCAGTGCCGGGACTAGCGGGATCAATGAGCAGTTCTTC.

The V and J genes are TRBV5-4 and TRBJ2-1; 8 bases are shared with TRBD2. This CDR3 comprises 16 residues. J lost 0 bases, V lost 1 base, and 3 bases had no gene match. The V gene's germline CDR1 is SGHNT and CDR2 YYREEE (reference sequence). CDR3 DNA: TGTGCCAGCAGCTTGACTAGCGGCTACTCCTACAATGAGCAGTTCTTC. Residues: CASSLTSGYSYNEQFF.

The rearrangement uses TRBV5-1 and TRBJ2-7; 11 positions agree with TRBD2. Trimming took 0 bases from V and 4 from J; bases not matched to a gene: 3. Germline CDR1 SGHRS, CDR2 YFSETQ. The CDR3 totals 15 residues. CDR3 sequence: CASSLEGTSGYEQYF. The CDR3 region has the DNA TGCGCCAGCAGCTTGGAAGGGACTAGCGGTTACGAGCAGTACTTC.

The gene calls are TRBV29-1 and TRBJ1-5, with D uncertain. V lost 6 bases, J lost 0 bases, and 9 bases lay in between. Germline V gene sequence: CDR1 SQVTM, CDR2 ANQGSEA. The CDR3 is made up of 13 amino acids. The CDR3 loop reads CSVTVDSNQPQHF. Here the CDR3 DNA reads TGCAGCGTCACAGTAGATAGCAATCAGCCCCAGCATTTT.

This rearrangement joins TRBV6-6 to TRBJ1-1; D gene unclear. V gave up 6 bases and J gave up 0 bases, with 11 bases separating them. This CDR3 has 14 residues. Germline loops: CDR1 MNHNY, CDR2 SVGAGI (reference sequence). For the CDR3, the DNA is TGTGCCAGCAGAGACTTCCTGATGAACACTGAAGCTTTCTTT. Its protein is CASRDFLMNTEAFF.